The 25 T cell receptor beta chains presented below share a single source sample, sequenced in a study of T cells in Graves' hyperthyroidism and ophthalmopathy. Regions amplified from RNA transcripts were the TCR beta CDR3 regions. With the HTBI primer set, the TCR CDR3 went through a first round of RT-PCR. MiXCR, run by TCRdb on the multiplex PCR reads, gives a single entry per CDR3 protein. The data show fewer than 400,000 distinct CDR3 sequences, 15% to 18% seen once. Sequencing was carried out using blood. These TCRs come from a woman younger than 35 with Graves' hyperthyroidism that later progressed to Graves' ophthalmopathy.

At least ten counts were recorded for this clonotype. CDR3 nucleotide sequence: TGTGCCAGCATGAGGGCAGATACGCAGTATTTT. Encoded protein: CASMRADTQYF. This chain joins TRBV6-1 and TRBJ2-3, with D maybe TRBD2 (5 bases). Germline loops: CDR1 MNHNS, CDR2 SASEGT. V lost 7 bases, J lost 4 bases, and 6 bases lay in between. This CDR3 is built from 11 residues.

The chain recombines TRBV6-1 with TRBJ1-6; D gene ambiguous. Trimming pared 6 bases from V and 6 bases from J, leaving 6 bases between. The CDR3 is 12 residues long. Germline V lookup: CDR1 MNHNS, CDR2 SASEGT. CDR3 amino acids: CASRPPNSPLHF. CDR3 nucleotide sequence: TGTGCCAGCAGGCCGCCTAATTCACCCCTCCACTTT.

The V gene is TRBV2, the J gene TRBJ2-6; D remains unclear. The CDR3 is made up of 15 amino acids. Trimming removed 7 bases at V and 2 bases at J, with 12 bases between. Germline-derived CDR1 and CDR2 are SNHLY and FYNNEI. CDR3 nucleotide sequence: TGTGCCAGCAATTGGAAGTTCACTGGGGCCAACGTCCTGACTTTC. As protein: CASNWKFTGANVLTF.

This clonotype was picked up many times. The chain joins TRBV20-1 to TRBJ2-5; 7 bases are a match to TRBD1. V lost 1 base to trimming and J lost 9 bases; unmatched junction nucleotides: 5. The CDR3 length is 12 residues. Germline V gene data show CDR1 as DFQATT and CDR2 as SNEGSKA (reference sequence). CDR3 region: CSARAQGWAQYF. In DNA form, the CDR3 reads TGCAGTGCTAGAGCACAGGGGTGGGCCCAGTACTTC.

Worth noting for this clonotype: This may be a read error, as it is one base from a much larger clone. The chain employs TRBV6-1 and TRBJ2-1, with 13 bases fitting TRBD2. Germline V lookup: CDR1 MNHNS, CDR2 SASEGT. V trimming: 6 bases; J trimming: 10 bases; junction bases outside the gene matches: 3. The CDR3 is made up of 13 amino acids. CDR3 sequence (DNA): TGTGCCAGCAGCGCGGGACTAGCGGGAGAGCAGTTCTTC. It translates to CASSAGLAGEQFF.

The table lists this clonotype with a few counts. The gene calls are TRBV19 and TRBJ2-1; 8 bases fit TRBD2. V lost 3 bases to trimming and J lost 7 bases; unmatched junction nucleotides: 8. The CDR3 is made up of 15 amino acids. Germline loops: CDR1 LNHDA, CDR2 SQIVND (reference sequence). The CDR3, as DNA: TGTGCCAGTAGTATTGGGGCGGGAGGCTGGAATGAGCAGTTCTTC. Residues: CASSIGAGGWNEQFF. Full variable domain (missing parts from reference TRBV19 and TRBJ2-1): DGGITQSPKYLFRKEGQNVTLSCEQNLNHDAMYWYRQDPGQGLRLIYYSQIVNDFQKGDIAEGYSVSREKKESFPLTVTSAQKNPTAFYLCASSIGAGGWNEQFFGPGTRLTVL.

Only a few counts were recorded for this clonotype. The CDR3 loop is CASSLYPDFSGNTIYF. CDR3 bases: TGTGCCAGCAGCTTATACCCGGACTTCTCTGGAAACACCATATATTTT. This chain uses TRBV7-2 with TRBJ1-3; D not certain. CDR1 is SGHTA, CDR2 FQGNSA, per germline. CDR3 length: 16 residues. With 2 bases removed from V and 0 bases from J, the gap between germline ends came to 11 bases. Looking up the rest from reference TRBV7-2 and TRBJ1-3 gives the full variable domain: GAGVSQSPSNKVTEKGKDVELRCDPISGHTALYWYRQSLGQGLEFLIYFQGNSAPDKSGLPSDRFSAERTGGSVSTLTIQRTQQEDSAVYLCASSLYPDFSGNTIYFGEGSWLTVV.

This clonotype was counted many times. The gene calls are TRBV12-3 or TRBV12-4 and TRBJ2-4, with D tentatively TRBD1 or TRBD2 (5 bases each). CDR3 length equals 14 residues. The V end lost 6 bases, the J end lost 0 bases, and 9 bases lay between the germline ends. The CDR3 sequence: CASSRGEAKNIQYF. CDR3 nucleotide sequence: TGTGCCAGCAGCCGGGGCGAAGCCAAAAACATTCAGTACTTC.

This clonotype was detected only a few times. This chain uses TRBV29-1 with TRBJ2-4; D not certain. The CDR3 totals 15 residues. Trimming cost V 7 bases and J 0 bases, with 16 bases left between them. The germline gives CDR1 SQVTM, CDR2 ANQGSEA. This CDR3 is CSAGIRTVAKNIQYF. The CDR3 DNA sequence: TGCAGCGCTGGAATTCGGACGGTAGCCAAAAACATTCAGTACTTC.

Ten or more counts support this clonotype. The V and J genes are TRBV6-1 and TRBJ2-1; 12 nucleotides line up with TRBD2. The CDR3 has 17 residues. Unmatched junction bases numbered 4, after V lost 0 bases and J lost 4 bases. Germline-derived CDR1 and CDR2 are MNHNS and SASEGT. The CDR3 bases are TGTGCCAGCAGTGAAGCCCCGCTAGCGGGAGGGTACAATGAGCAGTTCTTC. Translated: CASSEAPLAGGYNEQFF.

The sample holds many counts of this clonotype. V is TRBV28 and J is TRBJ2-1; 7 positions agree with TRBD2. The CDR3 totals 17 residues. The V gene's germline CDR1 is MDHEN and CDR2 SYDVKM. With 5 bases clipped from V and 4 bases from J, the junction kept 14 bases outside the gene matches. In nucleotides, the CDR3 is TGTGCCAGCAGTCCGACCCTATGGGAGGGCCTATACAATGAGCAGTTCTTC. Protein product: CASSPTLWEGLYNEQFF. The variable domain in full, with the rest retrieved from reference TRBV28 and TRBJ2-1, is DVKVTQSSRYLVKRTGEKVFLECVQDMDHENMFWYRQDPGLGLRLIYFSYDVKMKEKGDIPEGYSVSREKKERFSLILESASTNQTSMYLCASSPTLWEGLYNEQFFGPGTRLTVL.

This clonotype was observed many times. The CDR3 coding sequence is TGTGCCAGCAGTTACGACCCCGGGACAGGGAGCTACGAGCAGTACTTC. Amino acids: CASSYDPGTGSYEQYF. The chain employs TRBV6-2 or TRBV6-3 and TRBJ2-7; TRBD1 aligns across 9 bases. The CDR3 runs to 16 residues. J lost 3 bases, V lost 2 bases, and 8 bases had no gene match. The germline gives CDR1 MNHEY, CDR2 SVGEGT.

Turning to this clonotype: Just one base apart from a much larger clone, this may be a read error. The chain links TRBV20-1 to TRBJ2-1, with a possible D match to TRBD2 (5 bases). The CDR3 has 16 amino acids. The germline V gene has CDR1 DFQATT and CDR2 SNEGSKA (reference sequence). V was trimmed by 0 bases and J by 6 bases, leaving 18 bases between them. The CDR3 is CSARDLKRFPSNEQFF. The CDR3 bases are TGCAGTGCTAGAGATCTCAAGCGGTTCCCCTCCAATGAGCAGTTCTTC.

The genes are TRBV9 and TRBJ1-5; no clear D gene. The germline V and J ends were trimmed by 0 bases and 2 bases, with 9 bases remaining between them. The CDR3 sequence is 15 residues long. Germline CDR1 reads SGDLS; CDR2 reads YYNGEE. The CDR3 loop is CASSVGGVGNQPQHF. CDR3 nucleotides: TGTGCCAGCAGCGTAGGGGGAGTGGGCAATCAGCCCCAGCATTTT.

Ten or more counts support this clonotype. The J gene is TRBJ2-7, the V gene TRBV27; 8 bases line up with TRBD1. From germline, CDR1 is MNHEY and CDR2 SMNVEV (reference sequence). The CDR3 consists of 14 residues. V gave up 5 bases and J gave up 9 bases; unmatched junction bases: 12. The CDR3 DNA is TGTGCCAGCAGTGGCGGCCAGGGGGCTAATGTGCAGTACTTC. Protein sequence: CASSGGQGANVQYF.

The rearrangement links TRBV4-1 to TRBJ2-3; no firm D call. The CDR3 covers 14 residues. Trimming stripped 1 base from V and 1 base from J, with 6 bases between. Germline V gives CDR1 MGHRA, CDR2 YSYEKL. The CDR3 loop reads CASSQVGGTDTQYF. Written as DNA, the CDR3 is TGCGCCAGCAGCCAAGTCGGAGGCACAGATACGCAGTATTTT.

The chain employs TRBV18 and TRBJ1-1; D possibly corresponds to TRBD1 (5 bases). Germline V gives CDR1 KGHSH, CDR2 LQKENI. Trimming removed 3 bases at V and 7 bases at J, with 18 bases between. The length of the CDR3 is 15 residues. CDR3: CASSPDRDQEGEAFF. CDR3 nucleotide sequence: TGTGCCAGCTCACCGGACCGGGACCAAGAGGGTGAAGCTTTCTTT.

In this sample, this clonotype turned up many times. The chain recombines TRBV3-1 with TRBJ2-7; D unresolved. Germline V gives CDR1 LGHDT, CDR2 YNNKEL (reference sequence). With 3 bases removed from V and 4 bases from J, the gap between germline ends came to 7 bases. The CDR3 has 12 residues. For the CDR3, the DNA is TGTGCCAGCAGCCACCGAAGTTACGAGCAGTACTTC. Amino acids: CASSHRSYEQYF.

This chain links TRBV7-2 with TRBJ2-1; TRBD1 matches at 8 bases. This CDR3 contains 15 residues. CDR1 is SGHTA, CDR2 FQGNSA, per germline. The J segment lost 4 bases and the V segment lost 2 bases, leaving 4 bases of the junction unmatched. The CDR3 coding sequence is TGTGCCAGCAGCTTAAGCAGGGGGCAATACAATGAGCAGTTCTTC. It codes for CASSLSRGQYNEQFF.

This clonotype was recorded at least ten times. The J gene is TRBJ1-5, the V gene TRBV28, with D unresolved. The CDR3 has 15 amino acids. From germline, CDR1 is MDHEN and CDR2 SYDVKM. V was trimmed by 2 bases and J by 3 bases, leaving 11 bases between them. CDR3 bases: TGTGCCAGCAGTTTAGGAGGAGGGATCAATCAGCCCCAGCATTTT. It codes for CASSLGGGINQPQHF.

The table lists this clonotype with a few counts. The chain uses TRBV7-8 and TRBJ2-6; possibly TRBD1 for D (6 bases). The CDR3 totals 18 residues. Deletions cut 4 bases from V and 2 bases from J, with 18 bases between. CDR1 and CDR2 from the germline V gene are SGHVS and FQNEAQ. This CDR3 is CASSSGAWDTPGANVLTF. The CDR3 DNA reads TGTGCCAGCAGCTCAGGGGCCTGGGATACCCCTGGGGCCAACGTCCTGACTTTC.

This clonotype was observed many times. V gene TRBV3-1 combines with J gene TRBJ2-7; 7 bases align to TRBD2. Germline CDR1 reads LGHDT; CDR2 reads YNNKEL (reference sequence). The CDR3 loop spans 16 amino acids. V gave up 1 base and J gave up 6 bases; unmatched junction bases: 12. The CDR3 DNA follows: TGTGCCAGCAGCCAAGGTCAGGGACTACGCCTCTCCGAGCAGTACTTC. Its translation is CASSQGQGLRLSEQYF.

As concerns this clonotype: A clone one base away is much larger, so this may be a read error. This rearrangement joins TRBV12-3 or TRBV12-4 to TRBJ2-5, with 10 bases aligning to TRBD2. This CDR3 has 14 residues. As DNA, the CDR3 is TGTGCCGGCAGTTTACTAGCGGGAATAGAGACCCAGTACTTC. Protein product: CAGSLLAGIETQYF.

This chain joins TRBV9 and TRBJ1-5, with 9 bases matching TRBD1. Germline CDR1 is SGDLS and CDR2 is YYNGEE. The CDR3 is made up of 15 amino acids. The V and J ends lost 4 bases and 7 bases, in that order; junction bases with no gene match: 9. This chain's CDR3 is CASSPSGQGLQPQHF. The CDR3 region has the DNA TGTGCCAGCAGCCCATCGGGACAGGGACTCCAGCCCCAGCATTTT.

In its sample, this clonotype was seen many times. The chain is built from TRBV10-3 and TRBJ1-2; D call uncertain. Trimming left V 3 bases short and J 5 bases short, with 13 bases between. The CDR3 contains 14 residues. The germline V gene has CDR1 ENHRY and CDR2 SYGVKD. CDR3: CAISDDPRTYGYTF. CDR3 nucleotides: TGTGCCATCAGTGACGACCCCAGAACTTATGGCTACACCTTC.